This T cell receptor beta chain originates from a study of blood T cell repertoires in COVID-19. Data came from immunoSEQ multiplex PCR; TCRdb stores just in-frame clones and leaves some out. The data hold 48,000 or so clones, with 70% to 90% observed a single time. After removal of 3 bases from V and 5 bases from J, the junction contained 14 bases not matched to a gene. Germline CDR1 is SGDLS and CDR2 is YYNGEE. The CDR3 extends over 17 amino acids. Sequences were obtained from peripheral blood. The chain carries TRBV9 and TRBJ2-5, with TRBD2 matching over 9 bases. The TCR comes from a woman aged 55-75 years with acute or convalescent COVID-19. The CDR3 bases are TGTGCCAGCAGCGCCGCGGGACTAGCCTCTCCGGGCGAGACCCAGTACTTC. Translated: CASSAAGLASPGETQYF. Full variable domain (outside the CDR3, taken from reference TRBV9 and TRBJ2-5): DSGVTQTPKHLITATGQRVTLRCSPRSGDLSVYWYQQSLDQGLQFLIQYYNGEERAKGNILERFSAQQFPDLHSELNLSSLELGDSALYFCASSAAGLASPGETQYFGPGTRLLVL.